Listed here are 12 T cell receptor beta chains from one sample, sequenced in a study of cytomegalovirus exposure and HLA in healthy donors. PCR involved 60 Vbeta and 13 Jbeta primers. The method was immunoSEQ multiplex PCR; TCRdb's version includes in-frame clones alone and lacks a portion of them. This sample has about 130,000 clones, with roughly 83% found just once. Input material: PBMCs. The receptors were sampled from a young man in good health and CMV-seropositive.

The gene calls are TRBV2 and TRBJ1-1; tentative D call: TRBD1 (6 bases). The CDR3 loop spans 14 amino acids. The ends were cut back, 3 bases at V and 0 bases at J, with 8 bases in the middle. Germline V gives CDR1 SNHLY, CDR2 FYNNEI. CDR3 sequence reads: CASSEAGVNTEAFF. The CDR3 DNA is TGTGCCAGCAGTGAGGCAGGGGTGAACACTGAAGCTTTCTTT.

This clone was seen once. V gene TRBV7-6 combines with J gene TRBJ2-1; D gene ambiguous. CDR1 SGHVS and CDR2 FNYEAQ come from the germline V gene. Trimming removed 2 bases at V and 2 bases at J, with 10 bases between. The CDR3 contains 15 residues. The CDR3 coding sequence is TGTGCCAGCAGCTTACTTGCAGGAACCTACAATGAGCAGTTCTTC. It codes for CASSLLAGTYNEQFF.

The CDR3 DNA is TGCGCCAGCAGCCGGACAGGGCGCACAAACTATGGCTACACCTTC. This sequence encodes CASSRTGRTNYGYTF. The V call is TRBV5-1, the J call TRBJ1-2; 8 nucleotides line up with TRBD1. Unmatched junction bases numbered 7, after V lost 4 bases and J lost 2 bases. CDR1 SGHRS and CDR2 YFSETQ come from the germline V gene. The length of the CDR3 is 15 residues.

V usage is TRBV9 and J usage is TRBJ1-4, with 9 bases that match TRBD1. Germline V gives CDR1 SGDLS, CDR2 YYNGEE. The CDR3 runs to 14 residues. V shed 2 bases, J shed 8 bases, and the junction held 4 bases outside the gene matches. The CDR3 reads CASSVGQGPEKLFF. For the CDR3, the DNA is TGTGCCAGCAGCGTGGGACAGGGCCCCGAAAAACTGTTTTTT.

This chain links TRBV5-6 with TRBJ1-2; TRBD1 is a possible D gene (6 bases). The V end was cut by 5 bases, the J end by 14 bases, with 25 bases between. The germline V gene has CDR1 SGHDT and CDR2 YYEEEE. The CDR3 runs to 14 residues. In DNA, the CDR3 is TGTGCCAGCAGGCCTAATTACAGGGACGGGGCGTGGACCTTC. This translates into CASRPNYRDGAWTF. The entire variable domain, with the rest obtained from reference TRBV5-6 and TRBJ1-2, is as follows: DAGVTQSPTHLIKTRGQQVTLRCSPKSGHDTVSWYQQALGQGPQFIFQYYEEEERQRGNFPDRFSGHQFPNYSSELNVNALLLGDSALYLCASRPNYRDGAWTFGSGTRLTVV.

This clone has only one observation. This chain's CDR3 is CATIPMGEAEAFF. The CDR3, as DNA: TGTGCCACCATCCCGATGGGGGAGGCTGAAGCTTTCTTT. The chain carries TRBV10-3 and TRBJ1-1; the D gene is possibly TRBD1 (5 bases). From germline, CDR1 is ENHRY and CDR2 SYGVKD. V was pared by 10 bases and J by 6 bases, with 18 bases between. The length of the CDR3 is 13 residues.

Here the CDR3 DNA reads TGTGCCAGCAGCTTAGCAGGGGCCAATCAGCCCCAGCATTTT. It specifies CASSLAGANQPQHF. The chain links TRBV13 to TRBJ1-5; D may be TRBD1 (6 bases). Per germline, CDR1 PRHDT and CDR2 FYEKMQ (reference sequence). Trimming removed 1 base at V and 3 bases at J, with 7 bases between. This CDR3 is built from 14 residues.

This rearrangement joins TRBV27 to TRBJ2-7; D call uncertain. The CDR3 has 14 residues. CDR1 and CDR2 (germline): MNHEY, SMNVEV (reference sequence). Trimming removed 3 bases at V and 0 bases at J, with 9 bases between. DNA of the CDR3: TGTGCCAGCAGTTTCACCCCGGGCTCCTACGAGCAGTACTTC. Amino acid sequence: CASSFTPGSYEQYF.

On this clone: The identical CDR3 is also encoded by other nucleotide sequences in the sample. V and J are TRBV6-5 and TRBJ1-1; D remains ambiguous. Germline CDR1 reads MNHEY; CDR2 reads SVGAGI. V dropped 2 bases and J dropped 1 base, with 5 bases sitting between them. The CDR3 runs 13 residues. CDR3 loop: CASSYPGNTEAFF. The CDR3 DNA is TGTGCCAGCAGTTACCCAGGGAACACTGAAGCTTTCTTT.

This sequence joins TRBV29-1 and TRBJ1-6; D ambiguous. CDR1 SQVTM and CDR2 ANQGSEA come from the germline V gene. V was shortened by 5 bases and J by 5 bases, with 10 bases between the two germline ends. CDR3 length: 13 residues. The CDR3 here is CSVMYSNNSPLHF. The CDR3 DNA reads TGCAGCGTTATGTACTCGAATAATTCACCCCTCCACTTT.

The rearrangement links TRBV5-1 to TRBJ2-7; TRBD1 aligns across 7 bases. With V trimmed by 4 bases and J by 0 bases, 10 bases remained unmatched. This CDR3 spans 16 amino acids. Germline CDR1 and CDR2: SGHRS and YFSETQ. Here the CDR3 reads CASSLVPTGSSYEQYF. DNA for the CDR3: TGCGCCAGCAGCCTGGTCCCGACAGGGAGCTCCTACGAGCAGTACTTC.

This clone has a handful of counts. The chain carries TRBV7-6 and TRBJ1-1, with TRBD1 as a possible D gene (6 bases). CDR3 length: 16 residues. Germline V gene data show CDR1 as SGHVS and CDR2 as FNYEAQ. V dropped 5 bases and J dropped 0 bases, with 16 bases sitting between them. The CDR3 nucleotides read TGTGCCAGCAGCCCTGAACCAGGGGCTTTGAACACTGAAGCTTTCTTT. It codes for CASSPEPGALNTEAFF.